This TCR beta chain was recorded in a study of PD-1 blockade in classical Hodgkin lymphoma. Study-wide findings and caveats: Reported findings placed baseline TCR diversity lower in newly diagnosed patients (compared with healthy donors).

Sequencing was performed with immunoSEQ multiplex PCR; in TCRdb, only in-frame clones are kept and a portion is missing. The data show 95,000 to 100,000 clones, roughly 89% seen once. About this clone: Its antigen is unidentified.

Each of the patients experienced relapse following autologous stem cell transplantation, and their brentuximab vedotin exposure differed. The clonotype was recovered from a human donor with classical Hodgkin lymphoma. Sample: peripheral blood mononuclear cells (PBMCs), taken before the second cycle of nivolumab.

CDR3 DNA sequence: TGTGCCAGCAGTGACACGTTTCGGGAGACCCAGTACTTC. Residues: CASSDTFRETQYF. The chain carries TRBV2 and TRBJ2-5; no reliable D call. Germline CDR1 is SNHLY and CDR2 is FYNNEI. The CDR3 spans 13 residues. The V gene lost 3 bases and the J gene lost 5 bases, with 10 bases spanning the gap. Full variable domain (rest looked up from reference TRBV2 and TRBJ2-5): EPEVTQTPSHQVTQMGQEVILRCVPISNHLYFYWYRQILGQKVEFLVSFYNNEISEKSEIFDDQFSVERPDGSNFTLKIRSTKLEDSAMYFCASSDTFRETQYFGPGTRLLVL.